The clone carrying this TCR beta chain was counted only a few times. Its antigen remains unidentified. The sample belongs to a study of cytomegalovirus exposure and HLA in healthy donors. Germline V gene lookup returns CDR1 MNHEY and CDR2 SMNVEV (reference sequence). The V end was cut by 2 bases, the J end by 2 bases, with 6 bases between. This CDR3 comprises 13 residues. Primers: 60 Vbeta forward and 13 Jbeta reverse. Study processing details: Unique TCR beta chains totaled roughly 79 million in a later count, with around 11 million of them shared. Measured with immunoSEQ multiplex PCR; TCRdb has only the in-frame clones, and not every one. V, J and clone size derive from that table, while D and trimming were established from the DNA sequence. The sample contains about 93,000 clones, around 78% of which appear only once. Findings of the study overall: Most CMV-associated TCR beta chains appeared HLA-restricted in a later analysis. Data from an earlier analysis indicated that most TCR beta V segments were productive either about 90% or about 30% of the time.

The sequence was collected from a man younger than 40 in good health and CMV-seronegative. The specimen was PBMCs. This chain joins TRBV27 and TRBJ1-2; D may be TRBD1 (6 bases). The CDR3 here is CASSLQGNYGYTF. CDR3 DNA: TGTGCCAGCAGTTTACAGGGGAACTATGGCTACACCTTC.